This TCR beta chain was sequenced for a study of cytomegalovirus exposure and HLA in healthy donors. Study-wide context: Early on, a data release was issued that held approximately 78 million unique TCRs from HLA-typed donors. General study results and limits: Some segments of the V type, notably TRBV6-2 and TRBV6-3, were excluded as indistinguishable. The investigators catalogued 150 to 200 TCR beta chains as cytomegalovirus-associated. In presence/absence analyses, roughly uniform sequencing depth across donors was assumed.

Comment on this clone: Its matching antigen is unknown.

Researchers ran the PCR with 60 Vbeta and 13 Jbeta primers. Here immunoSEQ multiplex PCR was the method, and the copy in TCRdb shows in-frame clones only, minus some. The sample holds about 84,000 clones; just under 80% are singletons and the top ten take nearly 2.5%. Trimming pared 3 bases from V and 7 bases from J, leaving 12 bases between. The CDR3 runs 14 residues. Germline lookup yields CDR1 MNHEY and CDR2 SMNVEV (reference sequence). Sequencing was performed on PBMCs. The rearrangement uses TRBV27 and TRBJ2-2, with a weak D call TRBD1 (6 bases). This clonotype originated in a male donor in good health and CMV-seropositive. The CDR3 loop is CASSFGRGVGELFF. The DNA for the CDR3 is TGTGCCAGCAGTTTTGGCAGGGGCGTCGGGGAGCTGTTTTTT.